This T cell receptor beta chain comes out of a study of identical twins. V dropped 3 bases and J dropped 5 bases, with 8 bases sitting between them. This CDR3 is 12 amino acids long. Germline values: CDR1 MNHNY, CDR2 SVGAGI (reference sequence). From the 5' RACE reads, TCRdb called clonotypes with MiXCR, one entry per CDR3 protein. Among fewer than 800,000 distinct CDR3 sequences listed, about 7.1% were seen once. The sample was also reused in another study, on yellow fever vaccine responses in identical twins.

The source is a woman aged 18-29 years in good health. V usage is TRBV6-6 and J usage is TRBJ2-7; TRBD2 might be the D (5 bases). The material sequenced was PBMCs. CDR3 DNA sequence: TGTGCCAGCAGTTATACCGGGGACGAGCAGTACGTC. It codes for CASSYTGDEQYV.